Below are 17 T cell receptor beta chains sequenced from a single sample in a study of Graves' ophthalmopathy and Graves' hyperthyroidism. Amplified material comprised TCR beta CDR3 regions derived from RNA transcripts. Second-round multiplex PCR followed a first-round RT-PCR using HTBI primers. TCRdb passed the multiplex PCR reads through MiXCR, listing each CDR3 protein once. The sample consists of over a million distinct CDR3 sequences, roughly 35% of them appearing once. Sequencing input: peripheral blood or thyroid tissue (not recorded which). The receptors shown here come from an adult man with Graves' hyperthyroidism.

This chain uses TRBV7-6 with TRBJ1-6, with 7 positions matching TRBD1. Germline CDR1 and CDR2: SGHVS and FNYEAQ. Trimming at V came to 5 bases and at J to 1 base, leaving 5 bases not matched to a gene. The CDR3 has 16 amino acids. CDR3 sequence (DNA): TGTGCCAGCAGCCAGCGGACAGGATCCTATAATTCACCCCTCCACTTT. Protein: CASSQRTGSYNSPLHF.

The chain recombines TRBV7-9 with TRBJ1-5; D is undetermined. Germline V lookup: CDR1 SEHNR, CDR2 FQNEAQ (reference sequence). The CDR3 is 13 amino acids. Trimming took 8 bases from V and 11 from J, leaving 19 bases between them. The CDR3 coding sequence is TGTGCCAGCCGACCCGAAGAGGGAGAGACCCAGCATTTT. As protein: CASRPEEGETQHF.

This clonotype was observed at least ten times. The CDR3 sequence is CASSPASGSYYEQYF. Written as DNA, the CDR3 is TGTGCCAGCAGCCCCGCTAGCGGGAGTTACTACGAGCAGTACTTC. The chain joins TRBV7-2 to TRBJ2-7; 10 bases align to TRBD2. The CDR3 loop spans 15 amino acids. Germline V gene lookup returns CDR1 SGHTA and CDR2 FQGNSA. With 5 bases clipped from V and 3 bases from J, the junction kept 7 bases outside the gene matches. Filled out from reference TRBV7-2 and TRBJ2-7, the complete variable domain reads GAGVSQSPSNKVTEKGKDVELRCDPISGHTALYWYRQSLGQGLEFLIYFQGNSAPDKSGLPSDRFSAERTGGSVSTLTIQRTQQEDSAVYLCASSPASGSYYEQYFGPGTRLTVT.

The sample holds a few counts of this clonotype. V is TRBV10-3 and J is TRBJ1-5, with D possibly matching TRBD1 (6 bases). The CDR3 has 13 residues. Germline-derived CDR1 and CDR2 are ENHRY and SYGVKD. V lost 10 bases to trimming and J lost 0 bases, with 10 bases between them. The CDR3 DNA sequence: TGTGCCACCGGGACACCTAGCAATCAGCCCCAGCATTTT. Translation gives CATGTPSNQPQHF.

This clonotype was seen ten or more times. This chain uses TRBV7-2 with TRBJ1-5; D is undetermined. The germline CDR1 and CDR2 sequences are SGHTA and FQGNSA. Deletions cut 1 base from V and 1 base from J, with 5 bases between. The CDR3 is made up of 14 amino acids. CDR3 loop: CASSLVRSNQPQHF. The CDR3 region has the DNA TGTGCCAGCAGCTTAGTAAGGAGCAATCAGCCCCAGCATTTT.

V gene TRBV6-1 combines with J gene TRBJ2-7; TRBD2 agrees at 9 bases. There are 15 residues in the CDR3. V was pared by 0 bases and J by 12 bases, with 12 bases of the junction left unmatched. The germline gives CDR1 MNHNS, CDR2 SASEGT. The chain's CDR3 is CASSEARLAGRRRYF. CDR3 in DNA: TGTGCCAGCAGTGAAGCGCGCCTAGCGGGAAGGAGGCGGTACTTC.

The chain recombines TRBV4-3 with TRBJ1-6; D is uncertain. Per germline, CDR1 LGHNA and CDR2 YSLEER. The CDR3 length is 16 residues. The ends were cut back, 5 bases at V and 6 bases at J, with 17 bases in the middle. The CDR3 coding sequence is TGCGCCAGCAGCTCCCACTGGGCAGACCCTAATTCACCCCTCCACTTT. The encoded protein is CASSSHWADPNSPLHF.

This clonotype has more than one count but fewer than ten. The chain has TRBV12-3 or TRBV12-4 and TRBJ1-4; 8 bases are a match to TRBD1. CDR3 length: 16 amino acids. The V segment lost 6 bases and the J segment 9 bases; nucleotides outside the gene matches: 15. CDR3 nucleotides: TGTGCCAGCAGGGAAGGGACAGGCCTTTTGAGGAAAAAACTGTTTTTT. This sequence encodes CASREGTGLLRKKLFF.

This clonotype was seen repeatedly, ten times or more. The CDR3 reads CSVGDRADQPQHF. The CDR3 nucleotides are TGCAGTGTGGGCGACAGGGCCGATCAGCCCCAGCATTTT. This sequence joins TRBV20-1 and TRBJ1-5; 7 nucleotides align to TRBD1. V shed 7 bases, J shed 5 bases, and the junction held 8 bases outside the gene matches. Germline assignment: CDR1 DFQATT and CDR2 SNEGSKA (reference sequence). The CDR3 covers 13 residues.

The chain carries TRBV6-5 and TRBJ2-5; 7 bases align to TRBD2. V lost 7 bases to trimming and J lost 3 bases; unmatched junction nucleotides: 14. Germline assignment: CDR1 MNHEY and CDR2 SVGAGI. This CDR3 has 16 amino acids. The CDR3 DNA sequence: TGTGCCAGCATTCCTTGGGGGGGGGACTCAGAAGAGACCCAGTACTTC. Translated: CASIPWGGDSEETQYF.

This clonotype occurred a few times. The CDR3: CSADPAGTARNYEQYF. The CDR3 nucleotides are TGCAGTGCTGACCCCGCGGGGACAGCGAGAAACTACGAGCAGTACTTC. V and J are TRBV20-1 and TRBJ2-7; D is possibly TRBD1 (7 bases). V was cut by 5 bases and J by 3 bases, with 23 bases left in between. Germline V gene lookup returns CDR1 DFQATT and CDR2 SNEGSKA (reference sequence). The CDR3 sequence is 16 residues long.

This clonotype was recorded many times. This chain joins TRBV11-2 and TRBJ1-1, with D possibly matching TRBD1 (5 bases). Germline-derived CDR1 and CDR2 are SGHAT and FQNNGV. The CDR3 contains 14 residues. V gave up 5 bases and J gave up 6 bases, with 16 bases separating them. The CDR3 here is CASSLGGSQAEAFF. The DNA of the CDR3 is TGTGCCAGCAGCCTTGGGGGGAGTCAGGCTGAAGCTTTCTTT.

This clonotype has ten or more counts. The V gene is TRBV19, the J gene TRBJ2-7; 9 bases agree with TRBD1. V lost 6 bases, J lost 0 bases, and 9 bases stayed unmatched. Germline-derived CDR1 and CDR2 are LNHDA and SQIVND (reference sequence). The CDR3 has 16 residues. CDR3 in amino acids: CASSKTPGQGSYEQYF. For the CDR3, the DNA is TGTGCCAGTAGCAAAACACCGGGACAGGGCTCCTACGAGCAGTACTTC.

This clonotype was observed a few times. The V call is TRBV7-2, the J call TRBJ2-2, with D possibly matching TRBD1 (6 bases). CDR1 is SGHTA, CDR2 FQGNSA, per germline. This CDR3 is 18 amino acids long. V lost 0 bases and J lost 4, with 18 bases in between. The CDR3 DNA reads TGTGCCAGCAGCTTAGCTGGTTTGTGGGGGCGAAGCACCGGGGAGCTGTTTTTT. This gives the protein CASSLAGLWGRSTGELFF.

The chain employs TRBV12-3 or TRBV12-4 and TRBJ1-2; unclear D gene. With 6 bases removed from V and 6 bases from J, the gap between germline ends came to 20 bases. The CDR3 extends over 15 amino acids. This chain's CDR3 is CASRFGVELKNGYTF. The CDR3 DNA is TGTGCCAGCAGATTTGGAGTTGAGCTTAAGAATGGCTACACCTTC.

The chain carries TRBV9 and TRBJ2-7; D might be TRBD1 (6 bases). Trimming removed 4 bases from V and 1 base from J, with 12 bases in between. The CDR3 contains 14 residues. The germline V gene has CDR1 SGDLS and CDR2 YYNGEE. CDR3 amino acids: CASSSGQSSYEQYF. The DNA of the CDR3 is TGTGCCAGCAGCTCCGGACAGAGTTCCTACGAGCAGTACTTC.

The chain joins TRBV12-3 or TRBV12-4 to TRBJ2-6, with a tentative D call TRBD1 (6 bases). Trimming stripped 5 bases from V and 4 bases from J, with 12 bases between. There are 15 residues in the CDR3. The CDR3 here is CASSPLDRGANVLTF. CDR3 DNA: TGTGCCAGCAGTCCCCTAGACAGGGGGGCCAACGTCCTGACTTTC.